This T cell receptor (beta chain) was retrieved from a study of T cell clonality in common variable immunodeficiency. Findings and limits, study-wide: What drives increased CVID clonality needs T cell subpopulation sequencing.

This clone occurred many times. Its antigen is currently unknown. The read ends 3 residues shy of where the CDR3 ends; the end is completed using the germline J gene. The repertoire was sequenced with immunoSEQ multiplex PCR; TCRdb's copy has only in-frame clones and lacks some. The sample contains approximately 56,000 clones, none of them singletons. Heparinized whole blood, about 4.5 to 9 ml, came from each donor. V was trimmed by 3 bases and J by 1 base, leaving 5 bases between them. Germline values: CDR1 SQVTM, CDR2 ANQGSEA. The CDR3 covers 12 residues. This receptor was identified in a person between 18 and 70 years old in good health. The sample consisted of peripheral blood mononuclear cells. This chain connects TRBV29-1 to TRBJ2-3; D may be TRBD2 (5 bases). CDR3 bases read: TGCAGCGTTGAGAGGGGCACAGATACG. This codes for CSVERGTDT. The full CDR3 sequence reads CSVERGTDTQYF.